The 15 T cell receptor beta chains in this list originate from one sample, sequenced in a study of cytomegalovirus exposure and HLA in healthy donors. The PCR ran on 60 Vbeta and 13 Jbeta primers. Produced via immunoSEQ multiplex PCR; TCRdb's table is partial and in-frame only. The sample yields tens of thousands of clones, under 65% seen once. Material for sequencing was PBMCs. All receptors come from a male donor in good health and CMV-seropositive.

The chain uses TRBV28 and TRBJ2-7, with a possible D match to TRBD2 (7 bases). CDR1 and CDR2 (germline): MDHEN, SYDVKM. The V gene lost 0 bases and the J gene lost 6 bases, with 12 bases spanning the gap. This CDR3 has 14 residues. DNA of the CDR3: TGTGCCAGCAGTTTATGGGGGGGGCCCCTCGAGCAGTACTTC. Protein product: CASSLWGGPLEQYF. Combining the CDR3 with reference TRBV28 and TRBJ2-7 gives the whole variable domain DVKVTQSSRYLVKRTGEKVFLECVQDMDHENMFWYRQDPGLGLRLIYFSYDVKMKEKGDIPEGYSVSREKKERFSLILESASTNQTSMYLCASSLWGGPLEQYFGPGTRLTVT.

This chain uses TRBV2 with TRBJ1-1, with D unresolved. V was clipped by 4 bases and J by 4 bases, with 10 bases between them. The length of the CDR3 is 13 residues. Germline CDR1 is SNHLY and CDR2 is FYNNEI. The CDR3 loop reads CASSVEVGTEAFF. DNA of the CDR3: TGTGCCAGCAGTGTGGAGGTGGGCACTGAAGCTTTCTTT.

The chain joins TRBV2 to TRBJ1-1, with 10 bases matching TRBD1. Germline CDR1 reads SNHLY; CDR2 reads FYNNEI. This CDR3 region has 14 residues. V lost 6 bases, J lost 7 bases, and 8 bases stayed unmatched. The CDR3 spells CASSRQGASGEAFF. DNA of the CDR3: TGTGCCAGCAGCCGACAGGGGGCCTCCGGTGAAGCTTTCTTT.

The chain uses TRBV23-1 and TRBJ1-1; D uncertain. TRBV23-1 is designated an ORF whose function remains uncertain. The CDR3 runs to 13 residues. V was pared by 4 bases and J by 0 bases, with 6 bases between. CDR3 nucleotide sequence: TGCGCCAGCAGTCGGTCGGTGAACACTGAAGCTTTCTTT. The encoded protein is CASSRSVNTEAFF.

The genes are TRBV28 and TRBJ2-7; D is uncertain. In germline, CDR1 is MDHEN, CDR2 SYDVKM. Trimming stripped 5 bases from V and 0 bases from J, with 14 bases between. The CDR3 contains 15 residues. The CDR3 loop is CASSPTETSSYEQYF. The CDR3, as DNA: TGTGCCAGCAGTCCCACAGAGACAAGCTCCTACGAGCAGTACTTC.

There are many counts of this clone. The chain has TRBV5-4 and TRBJ2-1, with 8 bases fitting TRBD1. The V and J ends lost 0 bases and 14 bases, in that order; junction bases with no gene match: 7. CDR1 and CDR2 (germline): SGHNT, YYREEE (reference sequence). This CDR3 has 13 amino acids. Here the CDR3 reads CASSLGEDREEFF. CDR3 nucleotides: TGTGCCAGCAGCTTGGGGGAGGACAGGGAGGAGTTCTTC.

The rearrangement uses TRBV28 and TRBJ2-6; 8 bases match TRBD1. Germline loops: CDR1 MDHEN, CDR2 SYDVKM. The CDR3 contains 18 residues. V lost 10 bases and J lost 1; bases outside the gene matches: 15. In DNA, the CDR3 is TGTGCCACTCGAACCCGGGACAGGAGTCCTTCTGGGGCCAACGTCCTGACTTTC. It codes for CATRTRDRSPSGANVLTF.

This clone was seen more than once but under ten times. The same CDR3 also results from other DNA sequences found in this sample. The V gene is TRBV19, the J gene TRBJ1-4; 8 bases match TRBD1. V lost 6 bases and J lost 5; bases outside the gene matches: 5. CDR1 is LNHDA and CDR2 is SQIVND in the germline V gene (reference sequence). CDR3 size: 14 residues. This CDR3 is CASSRDRKNEKLFF. The DNA for the CDR3 is TGTGCCAGTAGCAGGGACAGGAAGAATGAAAAACTGTTTTTT.

This clone was seen only a few times. The chain recombines TRBV28 with TRBJ2-1; 8 bases match TRBD2. The CDR3 is 15 amino acids. The ends lost 3 bases at V and 7 bases at J; junction bases unmatched: 8. Germline V gives CDR1 MDHEN, CDR2 SYDVKM. DNA of the CDR3: TGTGCCAGCAGTTTTGCGGGAGGTCGCAGAAATGAGCAGTTCTTC. Amino acid sequence: CASSFAGGRRNEQFF.

This clone was counted between two and nine times. This chain joins TRBV2 and TRBJ1-1, with D perhaps TRBD1 (5 bases). Trimming shortened V by 6 bases and J by 1 base, and 12 bases separated the two germline ends. CDR1 is SNHLY and CDR2 is FYNNEI in the germline V gene. The CDR3 is 14 residues long. In DNA form, the CDR3 reads TGTGCCAGCAGGGGTCAGGGAAGGAACACTGAAGCTTTCTTT. Translation gives CASRGQGRNTEAFF.

This clone was counted only a few times. The chain joins TRBV6-5 to TRBJ2-7; 7 nucleotides align to TRBD1. V was pared by 5 bases and J by 7 bases, with 5 bases of the junction left unmatched. The CDR3 extends over 12 amino acids. Germline CDR1 is MNHEY and CDR2 is SVGAGI. The CDR3 here is CASSHTGAEQYF. The CDR3 nucleotides read TGTGCCAGCAGTCACACAGGGGCGGAGCAGTACTTC.

The chain uses TRBV6-5 and TRBJ1-6; no clear D. This CDR3 is built from 12 residues. V lost 3 bases to trimming and J lost 7 bases, with 4 bases between them. Per the germline V gene, CDR1 is MNHEY and CDR2 is SVGAGI. CDR3 amino acids: CASSYPNSPLHF. As DNA, the CDR3 is TGTGCCAGCAGTTATCCGAATTCACCCCTCCACTTT.

V is TRBV28 and J is TRBJ2-6; the match to TRBD1 covers 9 bases. The CDR3 has 16 residues. Trimming cost V 7 bases and J 0 bases; bases outside gene matches: 4. CDR1 and CDR2 from the germline V gene are MDHEN and SYDVKM. CDR3 region: CASKTGGSSGANVLTF. The CDR3 nucleotides are TGTGCCAGCAAAACAGGGGGCAGCTCTGGGGCCAACGTCCTGACTTTC.

This chain connects TRBV7-2 to TRBJ2-4; 9 nucleotides align to TRBD2. From germline, CDR1 is SGHTA and CDR2 FQGNSA. The length of the CDR3 is 14 residues. Trimming removed 5 bases from V and 8 bases from J; junction bases left unmatched: 7. In DNA, the CDR3 is TGTGCCAGCAGCGGGTCTAGCGGGGAGGACATTCAGTACTTC. Translated: CASSGSSGEDIQYF.

This clone was recorded a few times. This chain links TRBV28 with TRBJ1-3, with D uncertain. V was shortened by 8 bases and J by 4 bases, with 15 bases between the two germline ends. There are 14 residues in the CDR3. Per the germline V gene, CDR1 is MDHEN and CDR2 is SYDVKM. CDR3 sequence (DNA): TGTGCCAGCGGGCCCGAGGGATCCGGAAACACCATATATTTT. Protein sequence: CASGPEGSGNTIYF.